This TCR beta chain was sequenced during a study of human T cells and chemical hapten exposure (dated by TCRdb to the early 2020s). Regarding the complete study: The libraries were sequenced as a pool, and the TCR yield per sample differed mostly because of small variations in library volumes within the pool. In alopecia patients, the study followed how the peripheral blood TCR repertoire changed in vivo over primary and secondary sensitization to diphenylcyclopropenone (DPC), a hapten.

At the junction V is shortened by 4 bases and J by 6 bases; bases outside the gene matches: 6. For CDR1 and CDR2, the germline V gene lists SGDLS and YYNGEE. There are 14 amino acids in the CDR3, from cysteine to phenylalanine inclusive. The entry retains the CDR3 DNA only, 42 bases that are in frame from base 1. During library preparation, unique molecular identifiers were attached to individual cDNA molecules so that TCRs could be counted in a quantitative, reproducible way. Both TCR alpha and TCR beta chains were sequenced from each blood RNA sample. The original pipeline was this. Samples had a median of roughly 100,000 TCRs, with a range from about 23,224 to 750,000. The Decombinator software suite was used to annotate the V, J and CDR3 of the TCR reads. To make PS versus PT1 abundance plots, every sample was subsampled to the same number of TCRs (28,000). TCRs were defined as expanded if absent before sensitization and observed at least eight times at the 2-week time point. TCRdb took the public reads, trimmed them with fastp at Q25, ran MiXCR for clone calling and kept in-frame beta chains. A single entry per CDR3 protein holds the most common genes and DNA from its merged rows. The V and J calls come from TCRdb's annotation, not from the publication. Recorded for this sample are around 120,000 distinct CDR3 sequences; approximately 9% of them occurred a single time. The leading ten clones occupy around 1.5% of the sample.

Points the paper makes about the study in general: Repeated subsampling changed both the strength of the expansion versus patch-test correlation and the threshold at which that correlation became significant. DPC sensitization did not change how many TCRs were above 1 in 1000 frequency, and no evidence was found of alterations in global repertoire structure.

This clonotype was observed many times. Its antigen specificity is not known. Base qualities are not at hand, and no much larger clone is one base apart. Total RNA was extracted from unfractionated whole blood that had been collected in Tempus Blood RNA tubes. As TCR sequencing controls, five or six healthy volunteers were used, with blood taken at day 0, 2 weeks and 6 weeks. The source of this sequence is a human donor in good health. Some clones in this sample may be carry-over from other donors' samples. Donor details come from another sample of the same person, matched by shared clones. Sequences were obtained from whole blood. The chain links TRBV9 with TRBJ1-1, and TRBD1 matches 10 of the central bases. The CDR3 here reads CASSLTGGNSEAFF. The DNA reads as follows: TGTGCCAGCAGCCTGACAGGGGGCAACTCTGAAGCTTTCTTT.